Given below is one T cell receptor (beta chain) in context. This sample is part of a study of shared clonotypes between healthy human individuals. The CDR3 is 13 residues long. Germline CDR1 is MNHNS and CDR2 is SASEGT. V lost 10 bases to trimming and J lost 4 bases, with 13 bases between them. Libraries were prepared by immunoSEQ multiplex PCR; TCRdb keeps only in-frame clonotypes and omits some of them. Of a few million clones in the sample, about 92% were seen once. The receptor was isolated from a man between 18 and 35 years old in good health. This rearrangement joins TRBV6-1 to TRBJ2-2, with D unresolved. What was sequenced was naive CD4+ T cells sorted from blood. Regarding subset: CD45RA+ positively selected. The CDR3 nucleotides are TGTGCCACCAGACTTAGGAGCACCGGGGAGCTGTTTTTT. Protein sequence: CATRLRSTGELFF.